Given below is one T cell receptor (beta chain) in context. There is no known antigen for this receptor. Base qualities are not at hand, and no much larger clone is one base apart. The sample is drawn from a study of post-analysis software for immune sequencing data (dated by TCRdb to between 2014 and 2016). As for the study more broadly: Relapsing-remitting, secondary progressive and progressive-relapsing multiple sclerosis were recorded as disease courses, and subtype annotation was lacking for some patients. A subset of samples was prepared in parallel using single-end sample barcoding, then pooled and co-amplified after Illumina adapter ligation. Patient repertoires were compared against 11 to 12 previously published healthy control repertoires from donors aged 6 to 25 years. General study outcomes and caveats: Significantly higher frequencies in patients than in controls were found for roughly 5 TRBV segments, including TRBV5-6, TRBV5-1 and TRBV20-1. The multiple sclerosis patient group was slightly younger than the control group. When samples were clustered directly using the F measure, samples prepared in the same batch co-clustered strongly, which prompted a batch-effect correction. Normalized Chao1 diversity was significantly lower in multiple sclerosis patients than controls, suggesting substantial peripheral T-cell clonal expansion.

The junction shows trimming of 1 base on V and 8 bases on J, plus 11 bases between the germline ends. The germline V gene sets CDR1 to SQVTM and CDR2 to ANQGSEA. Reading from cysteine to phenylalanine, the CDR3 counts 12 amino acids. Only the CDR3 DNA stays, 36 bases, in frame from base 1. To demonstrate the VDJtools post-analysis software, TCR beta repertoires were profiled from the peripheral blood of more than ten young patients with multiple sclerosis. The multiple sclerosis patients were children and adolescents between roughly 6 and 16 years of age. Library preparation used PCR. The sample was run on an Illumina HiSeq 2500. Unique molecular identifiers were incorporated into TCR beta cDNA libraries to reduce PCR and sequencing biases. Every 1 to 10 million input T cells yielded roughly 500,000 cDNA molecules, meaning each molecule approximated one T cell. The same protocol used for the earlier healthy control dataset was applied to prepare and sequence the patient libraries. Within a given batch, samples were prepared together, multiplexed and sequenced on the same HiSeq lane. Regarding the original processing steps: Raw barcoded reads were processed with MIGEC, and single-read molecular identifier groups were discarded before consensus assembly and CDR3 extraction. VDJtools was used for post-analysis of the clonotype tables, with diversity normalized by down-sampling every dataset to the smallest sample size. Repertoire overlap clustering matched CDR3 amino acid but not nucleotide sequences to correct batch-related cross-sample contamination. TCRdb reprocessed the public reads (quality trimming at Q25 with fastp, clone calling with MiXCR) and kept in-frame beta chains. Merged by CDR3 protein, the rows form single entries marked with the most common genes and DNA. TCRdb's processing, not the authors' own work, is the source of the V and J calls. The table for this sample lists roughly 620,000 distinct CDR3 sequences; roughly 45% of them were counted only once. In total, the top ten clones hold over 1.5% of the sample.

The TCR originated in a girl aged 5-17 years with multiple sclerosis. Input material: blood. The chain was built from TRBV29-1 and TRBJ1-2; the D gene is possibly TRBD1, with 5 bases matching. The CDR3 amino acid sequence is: CSVEVWGSGYTF. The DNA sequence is TGCAGCGTTGAAGTGTGGGGGAGCGGCTACACCTTC.